A single T cell receptor beta chain is shown here with its context. Germline lookup yields CDR1 KGHSH and CDR2 LQKENI. The CDR3 runs to 14 residues. Each CDR3 protein gets one entry in TCRdb, which reprocessed the 5' RACE reads and gives no DNA. This table holds some 330,000 distinct CDR3 sequences. This sample was taken from a study of monozygotic twins with inflammatory bowel disease. The chain carries TRBV18 and TRBJ1-4. What was sequenced was blood. This clonotype was sampled from a human donor with ulcerative colitis or Crohn's disease, or a healthy co-twin of an affected twin (not recorded which). The CDR3 sequence is CASSTGSAFEKLFF. The whole variable domain, remainder taken from reference TRBV18 and TRBJ1-4, is NAGVMQNPRHLVRRRGQEARLRCSPMKGHSHVYWYRQLPEEGLKFMVYLQKENIIDESGMPKERFSAEFPKEGPSILRIQQVVRGDSAAYFCASSTGSAFEKLFFGSGTQLSVL.